The clone carrying this T cell receptor (gamma chain) occurred once. As yet, its antigen is unknown. The sample comes from a study of Vδ1+ human thymocytes. General study results and limits: Thymic TRG and TRD repertoires appeared highly polyclonal. Thymic delta-chain repertoires held 20% to 25% Vdelta2 sequences and few Vdelta3, despite high sort purity.

Looked up from germline, CDR1 is EGSTGY and CDR2 is YDSYTSSV. V lost 10 bases, J lost 8 bases, and 5 bases stayed unmatched. CDR3 length: 9 amino acids. The template was reverse-transcribed extracted RNA. Multiplex PCR used pooled V-gene forward primers and a constant-region reverse primer to amplify CDR3s. TCRdb reanalysed the multiplex PCR reads with CATT. Of tens of thousands of gamma-chain clones detected, just over 20% appear once; the ten largest clones hold about 2%. This TCR derives from a girl under two years old who had congenital heart surgery. Sequencing was performed on Vdelta1+ gamma-delta thymocytes from the thymus. The subset: FACS-sorted CD3+ TCRalphabeta- TCRVdelta1+ TCRVdelta2- thymocytes. V gene TRGV4 combines with J gene TRGJ1 or TRGJ2. CDR3 in DNA: TGTGCCACACAAAATAAGAAACTCTTT. It yields the protein CATQNKKLF.